The 27 T cell receptor beta chains below all came from one sample that was sequenced in a study of post-analysis software for immune sequencing data. Points from the study as a whole: When patients were compared with controls, about 5 TRBV segments were more frequent, TRBV5-6, TRBV5-1 and TRBV20-1 among them.

Their recognized antigens are unknown. Unique molecular identifiers were carried by the TCR beta cDNA libraries. TCRdb fed the PCR reads into MiXCR, producing one record per CDR3 protein. Of hundreds of thousands of distinct CDR3 sequences listed, 59% are singletons. The sequenced material came from blood. The receptors stem from a girl aged 2-10 years with multiple sclerosis.

This chain uses TRBV6-1 with TRBJ1-2; a possible D gene is TRBD1 (5 bases). Germline V gives CDR1 MNHNS, CDR2 SASEGT. The CDR3 is 13 amino acids. Trimming cost V 8 bases and J 2 bases, with 12 bases left between them. CDR3 DNA sequence: TGTGCCAGCGTTATCAAGGGGAACTATGGCTACACCTTC. Protein: CASVIKGNYGYTF.

The sample holds a few counts of this clonotype. This chain joins TRBV6-1 and TRBJ1-2; D may be TRBD1 (5 bases). There are 15 residues in the CDR3. Germline CDR1 reads MNHNS; CDR2 reads SASEGT. V shed 1 base and J shed 7 bases, with 16 bases lying between them. CDR3 nucleotide sequence: TGTGCCAGCAGTGAAGGGCACAGCGGGGCGTCTGGCTACACCTTC. Translation gives CASSEGHSGASGYTF.

This clonotype was detected a few times. The chain uses TRBV6-2 or TRBV6-3 and TRBJ2-1; TRBD1 is a possible D gene (5 bases). The CDR3 totals 14 residues. Germline CDR1 MNHEY, CDR2 SVGEGT. The ends were cut back, 3 bases at V and 7 bases at J, with 13 bases in the middle. In nucleotides, the CDR3 is TGTGCCAGCAGTTATGCAGGGATTGGGAATGAGCAGTTCTTC. Translating it yields CASSYAGIGNEQFF.

The J gene is TRBJ1-2, the V gene TRBV9; D is unclear. CDR3 size: 13 residues. V was clipped by 4 bases and J by 0 bases, with 7 bases between them. Germline loops: CDR1 SGDLS, CDR2 YYNGEE. The CDR3 region is CASSSQPNYGYTF. CDR3 nucleotides: TGTGCCAGCAGCTCACAGCCTAACTATGGCTACACCTTC. Full variable domain (missing parts from reference TRBV9 and TRBJ1-2): DSGVTQTPKHLITATGQRVTLRCSPRSGDLSVYWYQQSLDQGLQFLIQYYNGEERAKGNILERFSAQQFPDLHSELNLSSLELGDSALYFCASSSQPNYGYTFGSGTRLTVV.

The chain uses TRBV20-1 and TRBJ2-5, with TRBD1 matching over 9 bases. Matching the DNA end better, TRBJ2-7 makes the J call doubtful. The CDR3 is made up of 13 amino acids. Germline V gene data show CDR1 as DFQATT and CDR2 as SNEGSKA (reference sequence). CDR3 in amino acids: CSATDRGPYEQYF. CDR3 coding DNA: TGCAGTGCCACGGACAGGGGTCCTTACGAGCAGTACTTC.

This clonotype appeared a few times. The J gene is TRBJ2-3, the V gene TRBV7-2; either TRBD1 or TRBD2 may fit D (5 bases each). Looked up from germline, CDR1 is SGHTA and CDR2 is FQGNSA. The germline V and J ends were trimmed by 3 bases and 4 bases, with 14 bases remaining between them. This CDR3 is 15 amino acids long. The CDR3 region is CASSFKATGPDTQYF. CDR3 DNA: TGTGCCAGCAGCTTTAAGGCAACGGGACCAGATACGCAGTATTTT.

The table lists this clonotype with a few counts. The chain is built from TRBV7-2 and TRBJ1-2; possible D gene TRBD1, 5 bases. The CDR3 contains 13 residues. Trimming removed 1 base from V and 6 bases from J, with 9 bases in between. The germline V gene has CDR1 SGHTA and CDR2 FQGNSA. In DNA, the CDR3 is TGTGCCAGCAGCTTAGTCAGGGCAGATGGCTACACCTTC. Translation: CASSLVRADGYTF.

J is TRBJ2-1 and V is TRBV20-1; 13 bases are a match to TRBD2. There are 14 residues in the CDR3. Trimming cost V 2 bases and J 12 bases; bases outside gene matches: 7. From germline, CDR1 is DFQATT and CDR2 SNEGSKA (reference sequence). CDR3 coding DNA: TGCAGTGCTAGACAGACTAGCGGGGGGCCTGGGCAGTTCTTC. The encoded protein is CSARQTSGGPGQFF.

Only a few counts were recorded for this clonotype. J is TRBJ1-2 and V is TRBV25-1; D is unresolved. The CDR3 loop spans 13 amino acids. Germline lookup yields CDR1 MGHDK and CDR2 SYGVNS. V lost 0 bases to trimming and J lost 5 bases, with 7 bases between them. The CDR3 region has the DNA TGTGCCAGCAGTGAATATCAGGAATATGGCTACACCTTC. It codes for CASSEYQEYGYTF.

This chain connects TRBV9 to TRBJ2-3; D not certain. This CDR3 has 17 residues. The germline V gene has CDR1 SGDLS and CDR2 YYNGEE. Trimming removed 0 bases from V and 4 bases from J, with 18 bases in between. CDR3 nucleotides: TGTGCCAGCAGCGTAGCGCCCCTCGGATCTACCCCAGATACGCAGTATTTT. It translates to CASSVAPLGSTPDTQYF.

The chain carries TRBV9 and TRBJ2-1, with D perhaps matching TRBD1 (6 bases). This CDR3 region has 14 residues. In germline, CDR1 is SGDLS, CDR2 YYNGEE. Trimming cost V 3 bases and J 10 bases, with 17 bases left between them. The CDR3 DNA is TGTGCCAGCAGCGCAGGGGTTATTCCCCAGGAGCAGTTCTTC. This codes for CASSAGVIPQEQFF.

This clonotype has just a few counts. The chain joins TRBV20-1 to TRBJ2-3; D gene uncertain. CDR1 is DFQATT, CDR2 SNEGSKA, per germline (reference sequence). The CDR3 runs 16 residues. The V end lost 5 bases, the J end lost 0 bases, and 18 bases lay between the germline ends. CDR3 DNA: TGCAGTGCTGTCCGACCTAACCTACCTAGCACAGATACGCAGTATTTT. This translates into CSAVRPNLPSTDTQYF.

V gene TRBV12-3 or TRBV12-4 combines with J gene TRBJ2-1; no definite D call. The CDR3 has 11 amino acids. V was clipped by 8 bases and J by 12 bases, with 14 bases between them. The CDR3 region has the DNA TGTGCCAGCGGACCTGACCTCGGGCAGTTCTTC. This gives the protein CASGPDLGQFF.

The chain couples TRBV21-1 to TRBJ2-4. The J call could be wrong; TRBJ2-7 is a better fit for the DNA end. TRBV21-1 is a pseudogene. CDR3 length: 12 residues. The CDR3 nucleotides are TGTGCCAGCAGCAAAGGATATTACGAGCAGTACTTC. This encodes CASSKGYYEQYF.

The chain combines TRBV6-5 with TRBJ1-5, with TRBD1 as a possible D gene (6 bases). This CDR3 has 15 residues. V was shortened by 10 bases and J by 1 base, with 17 bases between the two germline ends. Looked up from germline, CDR1 is MNHEY and CDR2 is SVGAGI. The CDR3 loop reads CATRDSGTSNQPQHF. CDR3 DNA sequence: TGTGCCACCCGGGACTCCGGGACAAGCAATCAGCCCCAGCATTTT.

The chain has TRBV10-3 and TRBJ2-3; D is unclear. The CDR3 is 15 amino acids. Germline-derived CDR1 and CDR2 are ENHRY and SYGVKD. V was shortened by 1 base and J by 2 bases, with 10 bases between the two germline ends. For the CDR3, the DNA is TGTGCCATCAGTGAGTTAAACCCAGACACAGATACGCAGTATTTT. Translation: CAISELNPDTDTQYF.

J is TRBJ2-3 and V is TRBV24-1, with D possibly called TRBD1 or TRBD2 (5 bases each). CDR1 KGHDR and CDR2 SFDVKD come from the germline V gene. Between the trimmed V and J ends, which lost 9 bases and 2 bases, there was a span of 11 bases. The CDR3 spans 13 residues. This CDR3 reads CATAEGSTDTQYF. The CDR3 coding sequence is TGTGCCACCGCTGAGGGGTCCACAGATACGCAGTATTTT.

CDR3 residues: CASALGGVYGYTF. The CDR3 DNA follows: TGTGCCAGCGCCTTGGGGGGCGTCTATGGCTACACCTTC. This chain connects TRBV6-5 to TRBJ1-2; the D gene is possibly TRBD1 (6 bases). Per the germline V gene, CDR1 is MNHEY and CDR2 is SVGAGI. The CDR3 consists of 13 residues. The V gene lost 8 bases and the J gene lost 4 bases, with 14 bases spanning the gap.

This chain links TRBV12-3 or TRBV12-4 with TRBJ2-1; D unclear. The CDR3 contains 16 residues. The V and J ends lost 5 bases and 4 bases respectively, with 18 bases between them. This CDR3 reads CASSTPTEILYNEQFF. The DNA for the CDR3 is TGTGCCAGCAGTACCCCGACGGAGATCCTTTACAATGAGCAGTTCTTC.

This clonotype has ten or more counts. Sequence at one end of the junction differs from germline and may be a read error. J is TRBJ2-1 and V is TRBV5-1; tentatively, D is TRBD2 (5 bases). Per germline, CDR1 SGHRS and CDR2 YFSETQ. The CDR3 covers 15 residues. In nucleotides, the CDR3 is TGTGCCAGCAGCTTAGTTGCGGGTTCCTACAATGAGCAGTTCTTC. Encoded protein: CASSLVAGSYNEQFF.

The chain uses TRBV20-1 and TRBJ2-7; tentative D call: TRBD2 (5 bases). Deletions cut 4 bases from V and 0 bases from J, with 13 bases between. Germline lookup yields CDR1 DFQATT and CDR2 SNEGSKA (reference sequence). The CDR3 sequence is 14 residues long. Here the CDR3 DNA reads TGCAGTGCTATTGGGCGGGTCCTCTCCTACGAGCAGTACTTC. Residues: CSAIGRVLSYEQYF.

This sequence joins TRBV7-3 and TRBJ2-3; D gene unclear. The CDR3 consists of 13 residues. Trimming removed 5 bases from V and 2 bases from J, with 8 bases in between. Germline-derived CDR1 and CDR2 are SGHTA and FQGTGA. The CDR3: CASSPLPTDTQYF. The CDR3 DNA reads TGTGCCAGCAGCCCACTCCCCACAGATACGCAGTATTTT.

V usage is TRBV12-3 or TRBV12-4 and J usage is TRBJ2-5, with D perhaps matching TRBD2 (6 bases). The DNA end lines up better with TRBJ2-7; the J call may be wrong. The length of the CDR3 is 14 residues. CDR3 loop: CASRDGRGGYEQYF. CDR3 DNA sequence: TGTGCCAGCAGGGACGGGAGAGGTGGTTACGAGCAGTACTTC.

CDR3 sequence reads: CASSESSGTTDTQYF. CDR3 sequence (DNA): TGTGCCAGCAGTGAATCGTCGGGGACCACAGATACGCAGTATTTT. The chain employs TRBV6-4 and TRBJ2-3; D is perhaps TRBD1 or TRBD2 (5 bases each). Trimming removed 3 bases at V and 2 bases at J, with 12 bases between. Germline V gene sequence: CDR1 MRHNA, CDR2 SNTAGT. The CDR3 extends over 15 amino acids.

This clonotype has just a few counts. V usage is TRBV9 and J usage is TRBJ2-3; 12 positions agree with TRBD1. The germline V gene encodes CDR1 SGDLS and CDR2 YYNGEE. Trimming removed 2 bases from V and 1 base from J; junction bases left unmatched: 8. The CDR3 covers 18 residues. CDR3 protein: CASSVEGTGGEGTDTQYF. The CDR3 nucleotides are TGTGCCAGCAGCGTGGAAGGGACAGGGGGCGAGGGCACAGATACGCAGTATTTT.

CDR3 sequence: CASSLPPGEVSYGYTF. CDR3 nucleotide sequence: TGCGCCAGCAGCCTACCACCGGGAGAGGTTTCCTATGGCTACACCTTC. The V call is TRBV4-1, the J call TRBJ1-2; D ambiguous. This CDR3 spans 16 amino acids. Germline V gene data show CDR1 as MGHRA and CDR2 as YSYEKL. Between the trimmed V and J ends, which lost 4 bases and 4 bases, there was a span of 19 bases.

The DNA of the CDR3 is TGTGCCAGCTCACGGGGGGGAGATACGCAGTATTTT. Translation gives CASSRGGDTQYF. The chain is built from TRBV11-2 and TRBJ2-3; 8 nucleotides align to TRBD2. The CDR3 is made up of 12 amino acids. From germline, CDR1 is SGHAT and CDR2 FQNNGV. The J segment lost 5 bases and the V segment lost 8 bases, leaving 3 bases of the junction unmatched.